Described below is a single TCR beta chain sequence and its context. This clone showed up just a few times. Its cognate antigen has yet to be identified. Qualities for individual bases were not recorded, and no much larger clone is one base off. The library was generated by the immunoSEQ multiplex PCR assay. For the multiplex PCR, a mixture combining 60 forward primers for TCR Vbeta segments and 13 reverse primers for TCR Jbeta segments was used. A multiplex PCR assay on genomic DNA amplified the CDR3 region of rearranged TCR beta genes. The amplified TCR beta libraries were sequenced on the Illumina HiSeq System as 87-base-pair reads. Concerning the study's data processing: Across the roughly 640 repertoires, a later analysis counted approximately 75 million unique TCR beta chains, 9 million to 14 million of which were shared by at least two donors. Raw reads were error-corrected and collapsed into unique sequences by a nearest-neighbor algorithm in which closely related sequences were merged to remove PCR and sequencing errors. V, D and J gene segments were assigned by aligning CDR3 sequences to IMGT reference sequences. Each retained sequence needed at least a six-nucleotide match to both a V gene segment and a J gene segment. A rearrangement counted as productive if the CDR3 had no stop codons and remained in frame with V and J, and every other rearrangement counted as non-productive. Following IMGT convention, CDR3 was defined as the stretch from the second conserved V-encoded cysteine to the conserved J-encoded phenylalanine. Sequences without an unambiguous match to a single V gene segment were excluded from the earlier analysis of about 600 of the donors. In an earlier analysis of 450 to 750 of the donors, a V segment was called functional when productive rearrangements were above 56.7%, and segregating when the standard deviation between donors exceeded 5%. A statistical classification framework was developed to diagnose cytomegalovirus status using the catalog of TCR beta chain sequences. V and J gene assignment, in a later analysis, came from comparing TCR nucleotide sequences with IMGT/GENE-DB human TR gene sequences. In a later analysis, CDR3 sequences and most-parsimonious VDJ recombination scenarios were assigned using the TCRdist pipeline. A later analysis defined each TCR beta chain by its CDR3 amino acid sequence plus V-gene family, and excluded reads lacking a unique V-gene family. In a later analysis, 450 to 600 highly shared, low-generation-probability nucleotide sequences were removed to address suspected cross-contamination and a sequencing artifact. A later analysis calculated a clonal expansion index for each public chain from normalized within-repertoire ranks of inferred template counts. A later analysis computed generation probabilities with a VDJ recombination model fitted to out-of-frame rearrangements, and checked the results against IGoR. In a later analysis, hypergeometric tests were used to score TCR-TCR, TCR-HLA and TCR-CMV co-occurrence, with a repertoire-size bias correction applied to TCR pairs. To estimate false discovery rates, a later analysis permuted the HLA or CMV assignments 20 times. In a later analysis, co-occurring TCRs were grouped with DBSCAN, and TCRdist sequence similarity was added when clustering was performed within HLA-allele-positive subsets. For co-occurrence clustering, repertoires with fewer than 30,000 or more than 120,000 public chains were excluded, along with 4 to 6 repertoires with anomalous nucleotide sharing. Not all clones reach the TCRdb copy of this immuneACCESS table, which keeps in-frame sequences only. Checked studies attribute under half of the gap to unresolved V genes and leave the rest unexplained. V, J and clone size reflect that table, while D and trimming were determined from the DNA. The sample includes some 130,000 clones, with over 70% observed a single time. Approximately 1.6% of the sample goes to the ten largest clones.

CDR1 and CDR2, per the germline V gene (reference sequence), are GTSNPN and SVGIG. At the junction V is shortened by 7 bases and J by 8 bases; bases outside the gene matches: 7. The CDR3, cysteine through phenylalanine, is 11 amino acids long. Of the read, only the CDR3 DNA is kept; its 33 bases are in frame from base 1. This record belongs to a study of cytomegalovirus exposure and HLA in healthy donors (dated 2017 in TCRdb). Study-level background: An earlier analysis of approximately 550 of the donors reported 250 to 350 Gb of sequence data and about 100 million unique TCR beta sequences from about 200 million T cells. The study combined high-throughput TCR immunosequencing, statistical association of individual TCRs with disease status, and machine learning to predict cytomegalovirus infection status. An earlier analysis of approximately 500 of the donors applied high-throughput TCR beta sequencing to assess whether each TCR beta V gene segment acted as functional or pseudogenic. The aim of the study was to test whether cataloging public T cell receptors could identify signatures of past pathogen exposure. Of the roughly 400 genotyped donors, about 80% fell in the genetic ancestry cluster associated with self-reported Caucasian donors. Every discovery cohort repertoire had been produced on one sequencing platform. Alongside the repertoire data, information on donor age, sex, ethnicity and CMV serostatus was compiled. The number of typed donors differed by locus: 629-630 for A, B, C, DRB1 and DQB1; approximately 530 for DQA1; about 600 for DPA1; and roughly 450 for DPB1. Roughly 5 DR-DQ haplotypes were treated as single units for association and clustering because of strong linkage in the cohort. HLA typing covered class I and class II loci at four-digit resolution. Among some 400 genotyped donors of the cohort, an average of approximately 200,000 unique TCR beta nucleotide sequences was sequenced per donor, of which about 18% were non-productive. The later analysis used no new phenotypic data to find candidate immune exposures, relying instead on TCR beta sequences and their occurrence across donors. In a later genetic analysis, genome-wide SNP genotypes for about three fifths of the roughly 670 donors were used, and that subset was treated as a discovery cohort. Roughly 310 gigabases of sequencing data and some 85 million unique TCR sequences were included in an early release covering about 600 HLA-typed donors. Besides the first cohort of roughly 660 subjects, a separate validation cohort made up of 95 to 150 different subjects was used. The T cell repertoires of some 700 subjects were profiled by immunosequencing and related to cytomegalovirus serostatus. In a later analysis, previously published TCR beta repertoires from more than 500 donors were re-analyzed and high-resolution HLA genotyping was added so that TCR occurrence patterns could be studied. General study outcomes and caveats: A further reported finding was that TCR beta sequences accurately predicted the HLA-A and HLA-B alleles for most subjects in the first cohort. It was suggested by the authors that the approach could potentially be generalized to other disease states and immunological phenotypes. The study listed approximately 150 TCR beta chains as associated with cytomegalovirus. In vitro tests confirmed that three of the cytomegalovirus-associated TCR beta chains recognize cytomegalovirus antigens. Several of the top co-occurrence clusters appeared to be linked to parvovirus B19, influenza, CMV and Epstein-Barr virus, according to a later analysis. In a later analysis, most CMV-associated TCR beta chains were found to appear HLA-restricted, with HLA associations seemingly driven largely by CMV exposure. A group of highly shared sequence variants was considered likely to be a technical artifact of the sequencing pipeline. In both the original and validation cohorts, the classifier was reported to diagnose cytomegalovirus status with high specificity and sensitivity. Most TCR sequences were observed very rarely across donors, whereas some public TCRs were present in many individuals. The cohort was sequenced for TCR beta chains only, and without alpha or paired-chain data the features that could be detected were limited. In a later analysis, HLA-associated TCR beta chains were found to be more clonally expanded and to have lower generation probabilities than equally common non-associated chains. In an earlier analysis of around 600 of the donors, most TCR beta V segments appeared in productive rearrangements about 87% or about 30% of the time, broadly matching IMGT annotations. Presence/absence analyses assumed roughly uniform sequencing depth across donors, an assumption that may not hold. Strong co-occurrence of HLA alleles, especially DR and DQ, made assigning TCR associations to individual alleles difficult. A later analysis found that TCR association rates varied across HLA loci, with DRB1 alleles showing the most associated TCRs and HLA-C alleles the fewest. V-gene and J-gene trimming of TCR beta chains was associated with a missense DCLRE1C variant in a later genetic analysis, and the association was replicated in an independent cohort. At a false discovery rate of 0.05, a later analysis linked 15,000 to 20,000 TCR beta sequences to specific HLA alleles. The only immune exposure information available for the cohort was CMV serostatus. Correlated functional status among segregating V segments might reflect linkage disequilibrium, but an unknown experimental factor could not be ruled out. Because HLA typing was unavailable for some donors at each locus, only the typed subset was used in association tests. In a later genetic analysis, fewer N-insertions in productive TCRs were reported among donors in an Asian-associated ancestry cluster than the approximately 710-donor mean. The 87-base-pair reads could not distinguish some IMGT-functional V segments, including TRBV6-2 and TRBV6-3, so those segments were excluded. Because counts were too low, more than 15 rarely observed V segments, including chromosome 9 orphons, were left out of the earlier analysis of some 600 of the donors.

The cohort comprised around 700 healthy bone marrow donors. All cohort members were sampled while nominally healthy, although unrecorded immune exposures were likely present. The donor was CMV seronegative and belonged to the group of roughly 330 seronegative cohort members. A peripheral blood sample was provided by each donor, and peripheral blood mononuclear cells were used for TCR beta sequencing. The Qiagen DNeasy Blood Extraction Kit was used to extract genomic DNA from the blood cell samples. The TCR originated in a woman under 30 in good health and CMV-seronegative. The rearranged segments are TRBV30 and TRBJ1-2; 7 bases in the junction line up with TRBD1. Sequenced sample: PBMCs. The nucleotide sequence reads as follows: TGTGCCTTCGACAGGGTTGGAGGCTACACCTTC. Protein translation: CAFDRVGGYTF. When the CDR3 is completed using the reference TRBV30 and TRBJ1-2 genes on either side, the full variable domain is SQTIHQWPATLVQPVGSPLSLECTVEGTSNPNLYWYRQAAGRGLQLLFYSVGIGQISSEVPQNLSASRPQDRQFILSSKKLLLSDSGFYLCAFDRVGGYTFGSGTRLTVV.